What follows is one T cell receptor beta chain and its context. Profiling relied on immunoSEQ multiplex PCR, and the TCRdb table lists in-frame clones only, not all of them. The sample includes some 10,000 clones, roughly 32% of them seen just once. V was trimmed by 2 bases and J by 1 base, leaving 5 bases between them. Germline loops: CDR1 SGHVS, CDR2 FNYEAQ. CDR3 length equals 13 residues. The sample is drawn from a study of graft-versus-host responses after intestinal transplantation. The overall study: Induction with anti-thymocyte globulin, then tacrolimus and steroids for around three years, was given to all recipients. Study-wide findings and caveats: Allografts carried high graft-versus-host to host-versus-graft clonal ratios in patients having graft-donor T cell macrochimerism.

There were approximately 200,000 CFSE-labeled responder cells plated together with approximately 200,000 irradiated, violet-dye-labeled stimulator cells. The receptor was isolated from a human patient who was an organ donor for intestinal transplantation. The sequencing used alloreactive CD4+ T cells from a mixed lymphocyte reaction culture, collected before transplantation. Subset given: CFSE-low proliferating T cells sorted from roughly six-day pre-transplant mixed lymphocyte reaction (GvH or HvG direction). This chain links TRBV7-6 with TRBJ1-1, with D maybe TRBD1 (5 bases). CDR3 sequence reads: CASSLQGNTEAFF. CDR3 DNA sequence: TGTGCCAGCAGCTTACAGGGGAACACTGAAGCTTTCTTT.